The 7 T cell receptor beta chains in this list originate from one sample, sequenced in a study of T cell changes during pregnancy in multiple sclerosis. Produced via immunoSEQ multiplex PCR; TCRdb's table is partial and in-frame only. The sample comprises about 41,000 clones, 90% to 95% of which are singletons, and around 7% rests with the top ten. This material consisted of CD8+ T cells from peripheral blood mononuclear cells, taken in the third trimester of pregnancy. Every receptor here comes from a female donor with multiple sclerosis, enrolled in a pregnancy study.

The chain couples TRBV4-1 to TRBJ2-7; D gene unclear. Germline V gene data show CDR1 as MGHRA and CDR2 as YSYEKL. There are 15 residues in the CDR3. Trimming pared 1 base from V and 0 bases from J, leaving 10 bases between. The CDR3 reads CASSQVMAASYEQYF. DNA for the CDR3: TGCGCCAGCAGCCAAGTGATGGCGGCCTCCTACGAGCAGTACTTC.

The CDR3 protein is CASSFVGQADGYTF. Written as DNA, the CDR3 is TGTGCCAGCAGCTTCGTCGGACAGGCTGATGGCTACACCTTC. The rearrangement uses TRBV7-2 and TRBJ1-2, with 7 bases fitting TRBD1. The germline V gene has CDR1 SGHTA and CDR2 FQGNSA. V lost 3 bases, J lost 6 bases, and 7 bases stayed unmatched. This CDR3 is 14 amino acids long.

The V call is TRBV7-3, the J call TRBJ2-7; 11 bases are shared with TRBD1. This CDR3 contains 14 residues. J lost 4 bases, V lost 4 bases, and 3 bases had no gene match. In germline, CDR1 is SGHTA, CDR2 FQGTGA. The CDR3 region has the DNA TGTGCCAGCAGCTGGACAGGGGGCAATTACGAGCAGTACTTC. This gives the protein CASSWTGGNYEQYF.

This clone was seen a single time. The gene calls are TRBV21-1 and TRBJ1-2; the table's D call TRBD1 went unverified against the DNA. TRBV21-1 is given as a pseudogene. This CDR3 has 14 amino acids. CDR3 nucleotides: TGTGCCAGCAGCAAAGCGCTTCCAGGGGATGGCTACACCTTC. It codes for CASSKALPGDGYTF.

The chain couples TRBV7-8 to TRBJ2-1; TRBD1 aligns across 10 bases. Looked up from germline, CDR1 is SGHVS and CDR2 is FQNEAQ. CDR3 length: 17 amino acids. Losses at the gene ends were 2 bases for V and 6 bases for J; bases not matched to a gene: 10. The CDR3 region is CASSLRVGWDRGNEQFF. In DNA form, the CDR3 reads TGTGCCAGCAGCTTAAGGGTAGGGTGGGACAGGGGCAATGAGCAGTTCTTC.

The V call is TRBV7-9, the J call TRBJ2-1; 9 positions match TRBD2. After removal of 5 bases from V and 0 bases from J, the junction contained 2 bases not matched to a gene. Germline loops: CDR1 SEHNR, CDR2 FQNEAQ (reference sequence). CDR3 size: 15 residues. This CDR3 reads CASSPSGISYNEQFF. CDR3 nucleotides: TGTGCCAGCAGCCCTAGCGGGATCTCCTACAATGAGCAGTTCTTC.

V and J are TRBV19 and TRBJ1-1; possible D gene TRBD1, 6 bases. CDR3 length: 14 amino acids. Per the germline V gene, CDR1 is LNHDA and CDR2 is SQIVND (reference sequence). Trimming removed 7 bases from V and 7 bases from J, with 19 bases in between. The CDR3 DNA sequence: TGTGCCAGTAAGGTCGGACAGACGGGGCATGAAGCTTTCTTT. This gives the protein CASKVGQTGHEAFF. The full variable domain, with the rest looked up from reference TRBV19 and TRBJ1-1, is DGGITQSPKYLFRKEGQNVTLSCEQNLNHDAMYWYRQDPGQGLRLIYYSQIVNDFQKGDIAEGYSVSREKKESFPLTVTSAQKNPTAFYLCASKVGQTGHEAFFGQGTRLTVV.